The 10 T cell receptor beta chains presented below share a single source sample, sequenced in a study of T cell responses to AZD1222 COVID-19 vaccine. TCRdb's table, derived via immunoSEQ multiplex PCR, lists solely in-frame clones and lacks some. The repertoire has 150,000 or so clones, under 95% of them found once; the top ten carry over 8%. The sequencing here drew on peripheral blood, taken on day 0 of AZD1222 vaccination. The receptors stem from an adult in good health.

This chain uses TRBV7-9 with TRBJ2-7; possible D gene TRBD2, 5 bases. Trimming removed 5 bases at V and 6 bases at J, with 11 bases between. The CDR3 is made up of 12 amino acids. Per germline, CDR1 SEHNR and CDR2 FQNEAQ (reference sequence). The CDR3 DNA is TGTGCCAGCAGCACGAGGGAGCCCGAGCAGTACTTC. Encoded protein: CASSTREPEQYF.

This clone has only a few counts. This chain joins TRBV19 and TRBJ2-4; D unclear. The CDR3 extends over 17 amino acids. The V and J ends lost 6 bases and 0 bases respectively, with 18 bases between them. Looked up from germline, CDR1 is LNHDA and CDR2 is SQIVND (reference sequence). The CDR3 loop reads CASSPTALRVAKNIQYF. The CDR3, as DNA: TGTGCCAGTAGCCCGACCGCACTAAGAGTAGCCAAAAACATTCAGTACTTC.

This rearrangement joins TRBV30 to TRBJ1-6, with D unresolved. The CDR3 is made up of 18 amino acids. Germline V gives CDR1 GTSNPN, CDR2 SVGIG (reference sequence). V was shortened by 2 bases and J by 4 bases, with 21 bases between the two germline ends. The CDR3 spells CAWSKTAASIGYNSPLHF. The CDR3 DNA reads TGTGCCTGGAGTAAAACCGCAGCCTCGATTGGATATAATTCACCCCTCCACTTT.

As for this clone: A much larger clone differs from this one at a single base, so this may be a read error. The genes are TRBV6-4 and TRBJ1-5; 9 nucleotides align to TRBD1. The germline gives CDR1 MRHNA, CDR2 SNTAGT. The CDR3 contains 15 residues. The CDR3 spells CASCETTGGDQPQHF. DNA for the CDR3: TGTGCCAGCTGTGAAACGACAGGGGGGGATCAGCCCCAGCATTTT.

V is TRBV30 and J is TRBJ1-2; no clear D gene. The CDR3 contains 12 residues. Germline values: CDR1 GTSNPN, CDR2 SVGIG (reference sequence). Trimming took off 0 bases at V and 8 bases at J, with 10 bases between the two ends. The CDR3 reads CAWSVGADGYTF. The CDR3 bases are TGTGCCTGGAGTGTGGGCGCGGACGGCTACACCTTC.

The gene calls are TRBV29-1 and TRBJ1-5; TRBD1 matches 9 bases. CDR1 and CDR2 from the germline V gene are SQVTM and ANQGSEA. Losses at the gene ends were 4 bases for V and 2 bases for J; bases not matched to a gene: 3. The CDR3 runs 14 residues. The DNA for the CDR3 is TGCAGCGTTGTGACAGGGGGAGGCAATCAGCCCCAGCATTTT. It specifies CSVVTGGGNQPQHF.

The chain has TRBV19 and TRBJ1-4; D perhaps matches TRBD1 (5 bases). Trimming stripped 5 bases from V and 7 bases from J, with 14 bases between. Germline V gene lookup returns CDR1 LNHDA and CDR2 SQIVND (reference sequence). The CDR3 spans 14 residues. As DNA, the CDR3 is TGTGCCAGTAGTGCGGAACAGGTCTCTGAAAAACTGTTTTTT. Its protein is CASSAEQVSEKLFF.

V is TRBV7-8 and J is TRBJ2-2, with 7 positions matching TRBD2. J lost 6 bases, V lost 5 bases, and 9 bases had no gene match. The CDR3 length is 15 residues. Per germline, CDR1 SGHVS and CDR2 FQNEAQ. CDR3 in DNA: TGTGCCAGCAGCAACTCCGGGACTACGGCCGGGGAGCTGTTTTTT. It translates to CASSNSGTTAGELFF.

V is TRBV6-2 or TRBV6-3 and J is TRBJ2-7; weak D call: TRBD2 (7 bases). V was cut by 5 bases and J by 0 bases, with 11 bases left in between. The CDR3 length is 14 residues. Germline CDR1 reads MNHEY; CDR2 reads SVGEGT. The CDR3 spells CASSPRGGSYEQYF. DNA of the CDR3: TGTGCCAGCAGTCCAAGGGGGGGCTCCTACGAGCAGTACTTC.

This chain connects TRBV6-2 or TRBV6-3 to TRBJ1-5; D gene uncertain. Germline CDR1 is MNHEY and CDR2 is SVGEGT. With 7 bases removed from V and 0 bases from J, the gap between germline ends came to 7 bases. The CDR3 length is 13 residues. CDR3 residues: CASNPYSNQPQHF. The CDR3 bases are TGTGCCAGCAACCCCTATAGCAATCAGCCCCAGCATTTT.